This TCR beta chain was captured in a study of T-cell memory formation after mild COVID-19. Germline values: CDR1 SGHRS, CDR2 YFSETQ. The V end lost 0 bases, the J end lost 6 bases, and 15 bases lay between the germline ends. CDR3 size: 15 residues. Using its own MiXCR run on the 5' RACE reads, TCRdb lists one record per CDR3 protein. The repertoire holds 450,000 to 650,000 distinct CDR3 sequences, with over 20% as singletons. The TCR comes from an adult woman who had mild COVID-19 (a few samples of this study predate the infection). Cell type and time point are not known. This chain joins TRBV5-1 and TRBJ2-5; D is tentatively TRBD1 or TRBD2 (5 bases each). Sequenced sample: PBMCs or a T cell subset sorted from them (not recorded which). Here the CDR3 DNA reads TGCGCCAGCAGCTTGGATAGTAGGGGCGGGCAGACCCAGTACTTC. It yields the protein CASSLDSRGGQTQYF.